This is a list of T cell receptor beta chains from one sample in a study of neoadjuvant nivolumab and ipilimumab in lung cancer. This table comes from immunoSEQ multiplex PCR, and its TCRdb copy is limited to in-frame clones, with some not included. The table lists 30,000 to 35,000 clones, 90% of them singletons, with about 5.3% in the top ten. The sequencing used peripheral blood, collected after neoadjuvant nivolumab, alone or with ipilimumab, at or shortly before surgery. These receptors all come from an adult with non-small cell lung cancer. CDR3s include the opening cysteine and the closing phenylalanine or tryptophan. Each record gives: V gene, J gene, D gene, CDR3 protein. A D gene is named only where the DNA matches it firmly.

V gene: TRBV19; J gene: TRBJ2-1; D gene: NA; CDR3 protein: CASSIGHPGWYNEQFF
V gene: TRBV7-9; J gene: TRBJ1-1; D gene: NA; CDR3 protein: CASSLAQTAGWAFF
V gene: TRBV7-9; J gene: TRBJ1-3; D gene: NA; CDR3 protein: CASSFDSLSGNTIYF
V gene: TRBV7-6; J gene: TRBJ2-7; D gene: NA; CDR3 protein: CASSPPGTHYEQYF
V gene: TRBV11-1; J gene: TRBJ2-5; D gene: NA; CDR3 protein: CASSSGPGGQETQYF
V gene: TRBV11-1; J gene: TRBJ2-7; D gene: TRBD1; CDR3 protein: CASSLSDRGVYEQYF
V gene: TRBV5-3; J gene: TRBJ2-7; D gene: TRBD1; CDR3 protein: CARSDRDRVYEQYF
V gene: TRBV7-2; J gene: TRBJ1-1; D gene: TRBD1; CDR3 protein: CASSFFQDRLNTEAFF
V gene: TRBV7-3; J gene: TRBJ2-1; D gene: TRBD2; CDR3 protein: CASSSDSGGRNEQFF
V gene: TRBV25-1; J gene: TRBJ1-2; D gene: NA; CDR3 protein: CASSGEGWDYGYTF
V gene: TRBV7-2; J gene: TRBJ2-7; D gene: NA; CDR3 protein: CASSPGHQSYEQYF
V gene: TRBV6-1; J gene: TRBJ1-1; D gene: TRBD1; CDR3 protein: CASTERGTAFEAFF
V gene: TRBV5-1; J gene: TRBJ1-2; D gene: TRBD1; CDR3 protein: CASSVSGTGDGYTF
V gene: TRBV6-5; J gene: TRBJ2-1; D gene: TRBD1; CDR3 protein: CASSYSGTEDEQFF
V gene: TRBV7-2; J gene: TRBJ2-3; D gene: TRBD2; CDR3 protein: CASSSQTSGGHTDTQYF
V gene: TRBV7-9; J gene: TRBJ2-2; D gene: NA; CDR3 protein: CASSLDGHTGELFF
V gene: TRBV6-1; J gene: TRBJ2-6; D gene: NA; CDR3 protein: CASSEDWGRANVLTF
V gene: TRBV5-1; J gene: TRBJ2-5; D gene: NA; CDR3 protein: CASSLGGAYQETQYF
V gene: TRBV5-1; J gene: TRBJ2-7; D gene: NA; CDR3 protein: CASSLLGTSGYEQYF
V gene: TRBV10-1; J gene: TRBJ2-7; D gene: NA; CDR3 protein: CASSLGHSYEQYF
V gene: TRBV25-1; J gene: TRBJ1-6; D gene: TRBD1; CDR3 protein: CASSFTGVLHF
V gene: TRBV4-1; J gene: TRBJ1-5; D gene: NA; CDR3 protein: CASSPTRSAEMNQPQHF
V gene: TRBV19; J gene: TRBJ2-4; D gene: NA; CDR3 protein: CASSAAGDLGKNIQYF
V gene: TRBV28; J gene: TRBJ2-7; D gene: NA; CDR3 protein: CASTTGAGVAYEQYF
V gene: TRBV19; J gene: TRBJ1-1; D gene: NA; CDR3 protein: CASSSRTEAFF
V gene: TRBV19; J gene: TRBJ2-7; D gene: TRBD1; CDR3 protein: CASSTPGQGTREQYF